These 21 T cell receptor beta chains came from one sample sequenced in a study of CD8 T cells in ankylosing spondylitis. TCRdb reanalysed the 5' RACE reads using MiXCR and keeps one entry per CDR3 protein. The data show 130,000 or so distinct CDR3 sequences, roughly an eighth seen once. The material sequenced was blood, either unsorted or a sorted T cell fraction (not recorded which). The receptor set was obtained from a female donor with ankylosing spondylitis or in good health (not recorded which).

There are many counts of this clonotype. The CDR3 region has the DNA TGCGCCAGCAGCTTGGAGGGAGGAATTTCAAATGAGCAGTTCTTC. It translates to CASSLEGGISNEQFF. The chain recombines TRBV5-1 with TRBJ2-1; TRBD2 might be the D (6 bases). There are 15 residues in the CDR3. CDR1 is SGHRS, CDR2 YFSETQ, per germline. Deletions cut 0 bases from V and 7 bases from J, with 14 bases between.

This clonotype was counted at least ten times. The rearrangement uses TRBV2 and TRBJ2-1; D perhaps matches TRBD2 (5 bases). The length of the CDR3 is 16 residues. Trimming left V 0 bases short and J 0 bases short, with 9 bases between. The germline gives CDR1 SNHLY, CDR2 FYNNEI. The CDR3 DNA sequence: TGTGCCAGCAGTGAAGCGTTAGGGAGCTCCTACAATGAGCAGTTCTTC. As protein: CASSEALGSSYNEQFF.

Remarks on this clonotype: This may arise from a read error, as a much more abundant clone is one base away. The chain couples TRBV9 to TRBJ2-6, with 8 bases matching TRBD1. The CDR3 has 15 residues. Germline values: CDR1 SGDLS, CDR2 YYNGEE. The CDR3 loop reads CASTRQGTGVNVLTF. Written as DNA, the CDR3 is TGTGCCAGCACTCGACAGGGGACTGGGGTCAACGTCCTGACTTTC. Using reference TRBV9 and TRBJ2-6 for the parts outside the CDR3, the full variable domain is DSGVTQTPKHLITATGQRVTLRCSPRSGDLSVYWYQQSLDQGLQFLIQYYNGEERAKGNILERFSAQQFPDLHSELNLSSLELGDSALYFCASTRQGTGVNVLTFGAGSRLTVL.

This clonotype was counted many times. The rearrangement joins TRBV5-1 to TRBJ2-1, with D tentatively TRBD2 (7 bases). The CDR3 loop spans 14 amino acids. CDR1 is SGHRS and CDR2 is YFSETQ in the germline V gene. V shed 7 bases and J shed 1 base, with 12 bases lying between them. CDR3 bases: TGCGCCAGCGCCGGGGGGCAGTCCTACAATGAGCAGTTCTTC. Its translation: CASAGGQSYNEQFF.

The rearrangement joins TRBV3-1 to TRBJ2-1; 16 positions match TRBD2. Germline values: CDR1 LGHDT, CDR2 YNNKEL (reference sequence). With 10 bases clipped from V and 7 bases from J, the junction kept 13 bases outside the gene matches. The CDR3 extends over 17 amino acids. CDR3 sequence reads: CATCDGTSGRALNEQFF. The CDR3 DNA reads TGTGCCACCTGCGACGGGACTAGCGGGAGGGCCCTGAATGAGCAGTTCTTC.

This clonotype was recorded many times. The chain joins TRBV6-5 to TRBJ1-1; a possible D gene is TRBD1 (5 bases). CDR3 length: 15 residues. V was shortened by 3 bases and J by 0 bases, with 11 bases between the two germline ends. In germline, CDR1 is MNHEY, CDR2 SVGAGI. The CDR3 loop is CASSYAWGMNTEAFF. For the CDR3, the DNA is TGTGCCAGCAGTTATGCATGGGGCATGAACACTGAAGCTTTCTTT.

This clonotype was found many times. This sequence joins TRBV19 and TRBJ2-1; D may be TRBD2 (6 bases). Germline CDR1 is LNHDA and CDR2 is SQIVND (reference sequence). V shed 5 bases and J shed 5 bases, with 16 bases lying between them. The CDR3 has 15 amino acids. As DNA, the CDR3 is TGTGCCAGTAGTTCCGGGACTGCCCCAAACAATGAGCAGTTCTTC. Its translation is CASSSGTAPNNEQFF.

The sample holds many counts of this clonotype. V and J are TRBV4-1 and TRBJ2-7, with 7 bases that match TRBD1. The germline CDR1 and CDR2 sequences are MGHRA and YSYEKL. The CDR3 has 15 residues. The J segment lost 2 bases and the V segment lost 4 bases, leaving 8 bases of the junction unmatched. The CDR3 loop is CASSPLTGNAYEQYF. The CDR3 nucleotides read TGCGCCAGCAGCCCACTGACAGGGAATGCCTACGAGCAGTACTTC.

This clonotype was seen at least ten times. The genes are TRBV2 and TRBJ1-2, with D possibly being TRBD1 (5 bases). CDR3 length: 15 residues. Germline V CDR1 and CDR2: SNHLY, FYNNEI. Trimming removed 10 bases from V and 8 bases from J, with 26 bases in between. CDR3 in DNA: TGTGCCACCTCCATTGTGCGGGACGGTTCGGACGGCTACACCTTC. As protein: CATSIVRDGSDGYTF.

This clonotype was detected many times. This chain joins TRBV6-1 and TRBJ2-1; TRBD2 matches 11 bases. CDR3 length equals 17 residues. Germline lookup yields CDR1 MNHNS and CDR2 SASEGT. V shed 5 bases and J 6 bases; nucleotides not matched to a gene: 12. CDR3 region: CASSKGLADVWGNEQFF. CDR3 DNA: TGTGCCAGCAGTAAGGGACTAGCGGACGTTTGGGGCAATGAGCAGTTCTTC.

This clonotype was detected many times. The V gene is TRBV6-2 or TRBV6-3, the J gene TRBJ2-2; a possible D gene is TRBD1 (5 bases). The CDR3 runs to 15 residues. From germline, CDR1 is MNHEY and CDR2 SVGEGT. Trimming shortened V by 5 bases and J by 4 bases, and 14 bases separated the two germline ends. The CDR3 protein is CASSAQGWGTGELFF. Written as DNA, the CDR3 is TGTGCCAGCAGTGCCCAGGGTTGGGGCACCGGGGAGCTGTTTTTT.

This rearrangement joins TRBV19 to TRBJ1-5, with 8 positions matching TRBD1. After removal of 6 bases from V and 3 bases from J, the junction contained 7 bases not matched to a gene. The germline V gene encodes CDR1 LNHDA and CDR2 SQIVND (reference sequence). The CDR3 contains 15 residues. In nucleotides, the CDR3 is TGTGCCAGTAGGACAGGGGAACGGGACAATCAGCCCCAGCATTTT. Translated: CASRTGERDNQPQHF.

The CDR3 bases are TGTGCCAGCAGCTTCCAGGCATCTAATGAAAAACTGTTTTTT. Amino acids: CASSFQASNEKLFF. The gene calls are TRBV7-2 and TRBJ1-4; D is unresolved. From germline, CDR1 is SGHTA and CDR2 FQGNSA. V shed 3 bases and J shed 3 bases, with 8 bases lying between them. This CDR3 is 14 amino acids long.

This clonotype was seen only once. V and J are TRBV5-1 and TRBJ2-1; the D is unclear. CDR1 SGHRS and CDR2 YFSETQ come from the germline V gene. This CDR3 comprises 14 residues. The germline V and J ends were trimmed by 4 bases and 10 bases, with 18 bases remaining between them. CDR3 sequence: CASSGWALFNEQFF. DNA for the CDR3: TGCGCCAGCAGCGGGTGGGCCCTATTCAACGAGCAGTTCTTC.

The CDR3 sequence: CASSQGLSPLHF. In DNA, the CDR3 is TGTGCCAGCAGCCAGGGACTCTCACCCCTCCACTTT. The chain is built from TRBV7-2 and TRBJ1-6; possibly TRBD1 for D (5 bases). Germline V gives CDR1 SGHTA, CDR2 FQGNSA. CDR3 length equals 12 residues. Trimming removed 5 bases at V and 10 bases at J, with 9 bases between.

The table lists this clonotype with many counts. The chain uses TRBV20-1 and TRBJ2-7; weak D call: TRBD2 (6 bases). Germline-derived CDR1 and CDR2 are DFQATT and SNEGSKA (reference sequence). Trimming left V 2 bases short and J 1 base short, with 12 bases between. The CDR3 runs 14 residues. The CDR3 loop is CSARSGEGSYEQYF. The CDR3, as DNA: TGCAGTGCTAGATCGGGGGAAGGTTCCTACGAGCAGTACTTC.

As to this clonotype: A much bigger clone sits one base away, suggesting this may be a read error. This rearrangement joins TRBV12-3 or TRBV12-4 to TRBJ1-2, with unresolved D. CDR3 length equals 10 residues. CDR3 loop: CASSFDGDTF. DNA of the CDR3: TGTGCCAGCAGTTTTGATGGCGACACCTTC.

This clonotype showed up many times. This sequence joins TRBV12-3 or TRBV12-4 and TRBJ1-1, with unresolved D. Trimming removed 5 bases at V and 7 bases at J, with 20 bases between. This CDR3 is 15 amino acids long. CDR3 nucleotides: TGTGCCAGCAGTCCACTCGACTCAATTAGCAATGAAGCTTTCTTT. Protein sequence: CASSPLDSISNEAFF.

This clonotype was counted many times. The rearrangement links TRBV9 to TRBJ2-7; D gene ambiguous. The CDR3 consists of 13 residues. V was trimmed by 3 bases and J by 1 base, leaving 8 bases between them. Germline CDR1 SGDLS, CDR2 YYNGEE. The CDR3 DNA reads as TGTGCCAGCAGCGAGACGGAATCCTACGAGCAGTACTTC. It translates to CASSETESYEQYF.

This clonotype has at least ten counts. The gene calls are TRBV6-1 and TRBJ2-7; TRBD1 agrees at 7 bases. The germline V gene encodes CDR1 MNHNS and CDR2 SASEGT. This CDR3 comprises 14 residues. Trimming at V came to 6 bases and at J to 4 bases, leaving 9 bases not matched to a gene. DNA for the CDR3: TGTGCCAGCAGATCACAGGGGAAGGGGTACGAGCAGTACTTC. As protein: CASRSQGKGYEQYF.

This clonotype has at least ten counts. The chain is built from TRBV7-6 and TRBJ1-2; tentatively, D is TRBD1 (6 bases). In germline, CDR1 is SGHVS, CDR2 FNYEAQ. The V and J ends lost 0 bases and 5 bases respectively, with 10 bases between them. This CDR3 is 14 amino acids long. The chain's CDR3 is CASSLAPGDYGYTF. The CDR3 region has the DNA TGTGCCAGCAGCTTAGCGCCAGGGGATTATGGCTACACCTTC.